The 13 T cell receptor beta chains below all came from one sample that was sequenced in a study of shared clonotypes between healthy human individuals. Cells designated naive CD8 were CD45RO-negative and were positively selected for CCR7, with terminally differentiated effector memory CD45RA+ cells excluded. Profiling relied on immunoSEQ multiplex PCR, and the TCRdb table lists in-frame clones only, not all of them. The data show about 2 million clones, about 95% seen once. Sequenced material: naive CD8+ T cells sorted from blood. The receptor source for this set is a man between 18 and 29 years old in good health.

The chain has TRBV5-6 and TRBJ2-5; 11 nucleotides line up with TRBD2. The CDR3 length is 14 residues. CDR1 and CDR2 from the germline V gene are SGHDT and YYEEEE. The V segment lost 4 bases and the J segment 3 bases; nucleotides outside the gene matches: 2. DNA of the CDR3: TGTGCCAGCAGCAAACTAGCGGGAGAAGAGACCCAGTACTTC. It codes for CASSKLAGEETQYF. Looking up the rest from reference TRBV5-6 and TRBJ2-5 gives the full variable domain: DAGVTQSPTHLIKTRGQQVTLRCSPKSGHDTVSWYQQALGQGPQFIFQYYEEEERQRGNFPDRFSGHQFPNYSSELNVNALLLGDSALYLCASSKLAGEETQYFGPGTRLLVL.

This clone was counted once. The identical CDR3 is also encoded by other nucleotide sequences in the sample. The chain is built from TRBV4-1 and TRBJ2-7, with TRBD1 identical over 8 bases. Trimming took 1 base from V and 4 from J; bases not matched to a gene: 3. The CDR3 has 14 amino acids. CDR1 and CDR2 (germline): MGHRA, YSYEKL. CDR3 sequence: CASSQVDRDYEQYF. CDR3 bases: TGCGCCAGCAGCCAAGTGGACAGGGATTACGAGCAGTACTTC.

This chain uses TRBV27 with TRBJ1-6; the D gene is possibly TRBD1 (5 bases). Germline V CDR1 and CDR2: MNHEY, SMNVEV (reference sequence). Trimming pared 5 bases from V and 7 bases from J, leaving 15 bases between. This CDR3 comprises 15 residues. The DNA of the CDR3 is TGTGCCAGCAGTCCAGGGACCCTGGGAAATTCACCCCTCCACTTT. Amino acids: CASSPGTLGNSPLHF.

This sequence joins TRBV6-1 and TRBJ2-7, with a possible D match to TRBD1 (6 bases). V was cut by 6 bases and J by 2 bases, with 11 bases left in between. The CDR3 loop spans 13 amino acids. The germline gives CDR1 MNHNS, CDR2 SASEGT. In DNA, the CDR3 is TGTGCCAGCAGCCTCAGGGGCGCCTACGAGCAGTACTTC. This sequence encodes CASSLRGAYEQYF.

The chain is built from TRBV5-5 and TRBJ2-7; D uncertain. This CDR3 is 12 amino acids long. Trimming removed 1 base at V and 5 bases at J, with 7 bases between. CDR1 SGHKS and CDR2 YYEKEE come from the germline V gene (reference sequence). The CDR3 DNA sequence: TGTGCCAGCAGCTTGAGGATGGACGAGCAGTACTTC. Protein: CASSLRMDEQYF.

This clone was seen once. The chain joins TRBV7-9 to TRBJ2-7; D is uncertain. Trimming stripped 1 base from V and 2 bases from J, with 12 bases between. CDR3 length: 15 amino acids. Per the germline V gene, CDR1 is SEHNR and CDR2 is FQNEAQ (reference sequence). The CDR3 coding sequence is TGTGCCAGCAGCTTAGGGAGAGGCGAAGCCTACGAGCAGTACTTC. Amino acids: CASSLGRGEAYEQYF.

The chain uses TRBV13 and TRBJ2-3; no firm D call. CDR3 length equals 13 residues. CDR1 is PRHDT and CDR2 is FYEKMQ in the germline V gene (reference sequence). The V end was cut by 7 bases, the J end by 1 base, with 9 bases between. This CDR3 reads CASMPRGTDTQYF. CDR3 bases: TGTGCCAGCATGCCTAGGGGCACAGATACGCAGTATTTT.

The CDR3 spells CASRMEAGGGGYTEAFF. CDR3 DNA: TGTGCCAGCAGAATGGAAGCAGGGGGTGGGGGATACACTGAAGCTTTCTTT. V is TRBV27 and J is TRBJ1-1; 7 bases are a match to TRBD1. After removal of 6 bases from V and 3 bases from J, the junction contained 16 bases not matched to a gene. This CDR3 contains 17 residues. Germline V gene sequence: CDR1 MNHEY, CDR2 SMNVEV (reference sequence).

As to this clone: Other DNA sequences in the same sample also yield this CDR3. This chain uses TRBV27 with TRBJ2-7; D might be TRBD2 (5 bases). V was trimmed by 2 bases and J by 3 bases, leaving 11 bases between them. The CDR3 runs 14 residues. Looked up from germline, CDR1 is MNHEY and CDR2 is SMNVEV (reference sequence). The CDR3 DNA sequence: TGTGCCAGCAGTTTAGCCGGGAAAGACTACGAGCAGTACTTC. It specifies CASSLAGKDYEQYF.

The J gene is TRBJ1-3, the V gene TRBV14; D remains unclear. This CDR3 region has 17 residues. Between the trimmed V and J ends, which lost 4 bases and 0 bases, there was a span of 16 bases. Germline CDR1 reads SGHDN; CDR2 reads FVKESK. The CDR3 coding sequence is TGTGCCAGCAGCCTCGTCGTTGGACGAAGCTCTGGAAACACCATATATTTT. It yields the protein CASSLVVGRSSGNTIYF.

In regard to this clone: Other DNA sequences within the sample encode an identical CDR3. The rearrangement joins TRBV2 to TRBJ2-7; D is undetermined. The CDR3 has 12 amino acids. Trimming took off 4 bases at V and 3 bases at J, with 7 bases between the two ends. Germline V lookup: CDR1 SNHLY, CDR2 FYNNEI. The CDR3 spells CASSGGFYEQYF. As DNA, the CDR3 is TGTGCCAGCAGTGGAGGTTTCTACGAGCAGTACTTC.

This clone was observed once. The CDR3 region is CASSLLTPRAGANVLTF. The DNA of the CDR3 is TGTGCCAGCAGTTTATTGACCCCCCGAGCAGGGGCCAACGTCCTGACTTTC. The chain has TRBV27 and TRBJ2-6, with D hard to call. In germline, CDR1 is MNHEY, CDR2 SMNVEV (reference sequence). Trimming stripped 1 base from V and 4 bases from J, with 14 bases between. The CDR3 has 17 residues. Drawing the rest from reference TRBV27 and TRBJ2-6, the complete variable domain is EAQVTQNPRYLITVTGKKLTVTCSQNMNHEYMSWYRQDPGLGLRQIYYSMNVEVTDKGDVPEGYKVSRKEKRNFPLILESPSPNQTSLYFCASSLLTPRAGANVLTFGAGSRLTVL.

CDR3 protein: CASSLVGGEYEQYF. As DNA, the CDR3 is TGTGCCAGCAGCTTAGTAGGTGGGGAATACGAGCAGTACTTC. The chain links TRBV7-9 to TRBJ2-7; no clear D gene. This CDR3 spans 14 amino acids. V shed 1 base and J shed 4 bases, with 11 bases lying between them. The germline CDR1 and CDR2 sequences are SEHNR and FQNEAQ (reference sequence).